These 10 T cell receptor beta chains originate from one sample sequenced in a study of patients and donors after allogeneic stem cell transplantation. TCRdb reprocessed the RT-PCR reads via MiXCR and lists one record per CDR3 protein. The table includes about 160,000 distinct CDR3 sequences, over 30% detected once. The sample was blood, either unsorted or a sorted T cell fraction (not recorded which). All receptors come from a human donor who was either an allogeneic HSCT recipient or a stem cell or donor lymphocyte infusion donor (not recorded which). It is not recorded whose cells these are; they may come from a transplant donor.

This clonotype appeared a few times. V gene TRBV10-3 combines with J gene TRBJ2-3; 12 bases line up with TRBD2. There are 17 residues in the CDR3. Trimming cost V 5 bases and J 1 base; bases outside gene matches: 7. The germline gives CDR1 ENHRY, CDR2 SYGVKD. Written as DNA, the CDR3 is TGTGCCATCAGTATTTTGACTAGCGGGGGAGGCACAGATACGCAGTATTTT. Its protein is CAISILTSGGGTDTQYF.

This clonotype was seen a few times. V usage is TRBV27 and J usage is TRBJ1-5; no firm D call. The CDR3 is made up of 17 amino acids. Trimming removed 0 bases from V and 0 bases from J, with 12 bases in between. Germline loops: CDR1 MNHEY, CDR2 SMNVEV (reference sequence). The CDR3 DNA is TGTGCCAGCAGTTTATCTTATGGACGGTATAGCAATCAGCCCCAGCATTTT. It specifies CASSLSYGRYSNQPQHF.

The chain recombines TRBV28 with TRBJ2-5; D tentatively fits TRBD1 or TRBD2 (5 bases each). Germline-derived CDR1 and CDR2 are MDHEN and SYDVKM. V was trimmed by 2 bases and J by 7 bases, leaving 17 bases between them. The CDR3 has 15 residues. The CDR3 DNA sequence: TGTGCCAGCAGTTTACGAGGACACACACGGGGGACCCAGTACTTC. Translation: CASSLRGHTRGTQYF.

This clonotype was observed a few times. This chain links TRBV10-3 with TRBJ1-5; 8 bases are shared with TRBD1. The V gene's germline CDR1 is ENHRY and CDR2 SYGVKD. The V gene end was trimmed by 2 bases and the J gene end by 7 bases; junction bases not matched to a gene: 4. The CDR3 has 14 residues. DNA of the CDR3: TGTGCCATCAGTGAGGACAGGGGCCCACAGCCCCAGCATTTT. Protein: CAISEDRGPQPQHF.

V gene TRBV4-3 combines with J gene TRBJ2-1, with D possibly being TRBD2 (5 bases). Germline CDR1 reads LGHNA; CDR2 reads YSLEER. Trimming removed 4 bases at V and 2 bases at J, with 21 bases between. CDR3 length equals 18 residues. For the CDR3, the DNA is TGCGCCAGCAGCCGAAGAGAGGGCGGCGAAGGGCCCTACAATGAGCAGTTCTTC. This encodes CASSRREGGEGPYNEQFF.

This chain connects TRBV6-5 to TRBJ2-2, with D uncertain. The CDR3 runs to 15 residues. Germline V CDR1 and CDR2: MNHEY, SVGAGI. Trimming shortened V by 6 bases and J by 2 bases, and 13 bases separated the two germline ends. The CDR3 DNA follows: TGTGCCAGCAGCCCTGGGTATCGAAACACCGGGGAGCTGTTTTTT. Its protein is CASSPGYRNTGELFF.

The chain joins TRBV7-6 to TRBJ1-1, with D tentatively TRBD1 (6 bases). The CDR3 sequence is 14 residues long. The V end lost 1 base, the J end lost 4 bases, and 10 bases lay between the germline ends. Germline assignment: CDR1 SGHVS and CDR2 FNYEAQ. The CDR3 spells CASSLGGRSTEAFF. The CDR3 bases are TGTGCCAGCAGCTTAGGGGGGCGCAGCACTGAAGCTTTCTTT.

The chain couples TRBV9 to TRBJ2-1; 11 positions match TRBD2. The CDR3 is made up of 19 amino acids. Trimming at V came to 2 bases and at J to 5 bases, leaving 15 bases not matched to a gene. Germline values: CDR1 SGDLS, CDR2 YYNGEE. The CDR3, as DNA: TGTGCCAGCAGCGTGTCTGCAGGTCCGGGACTAGCGGTCCACAATGAGCAGTTCTTC. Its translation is CASSVSAGPGLAVHNEQFF.

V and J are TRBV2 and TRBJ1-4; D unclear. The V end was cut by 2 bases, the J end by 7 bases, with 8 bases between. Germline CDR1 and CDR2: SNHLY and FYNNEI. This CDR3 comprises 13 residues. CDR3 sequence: CASSERVAEKLFF. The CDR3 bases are TGTGCCAGCAGTGAAAGGGTCGCTGAAAAACTGTTTTTT.

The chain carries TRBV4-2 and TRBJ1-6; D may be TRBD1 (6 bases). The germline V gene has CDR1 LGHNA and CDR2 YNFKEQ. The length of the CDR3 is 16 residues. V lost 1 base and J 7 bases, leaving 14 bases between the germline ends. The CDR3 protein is CASSQGLLGHNSPLHF. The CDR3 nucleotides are TGTGCCAGCAGCCAAGGCCTCCTGGGACACAATTCACCCCTCCACTTT.